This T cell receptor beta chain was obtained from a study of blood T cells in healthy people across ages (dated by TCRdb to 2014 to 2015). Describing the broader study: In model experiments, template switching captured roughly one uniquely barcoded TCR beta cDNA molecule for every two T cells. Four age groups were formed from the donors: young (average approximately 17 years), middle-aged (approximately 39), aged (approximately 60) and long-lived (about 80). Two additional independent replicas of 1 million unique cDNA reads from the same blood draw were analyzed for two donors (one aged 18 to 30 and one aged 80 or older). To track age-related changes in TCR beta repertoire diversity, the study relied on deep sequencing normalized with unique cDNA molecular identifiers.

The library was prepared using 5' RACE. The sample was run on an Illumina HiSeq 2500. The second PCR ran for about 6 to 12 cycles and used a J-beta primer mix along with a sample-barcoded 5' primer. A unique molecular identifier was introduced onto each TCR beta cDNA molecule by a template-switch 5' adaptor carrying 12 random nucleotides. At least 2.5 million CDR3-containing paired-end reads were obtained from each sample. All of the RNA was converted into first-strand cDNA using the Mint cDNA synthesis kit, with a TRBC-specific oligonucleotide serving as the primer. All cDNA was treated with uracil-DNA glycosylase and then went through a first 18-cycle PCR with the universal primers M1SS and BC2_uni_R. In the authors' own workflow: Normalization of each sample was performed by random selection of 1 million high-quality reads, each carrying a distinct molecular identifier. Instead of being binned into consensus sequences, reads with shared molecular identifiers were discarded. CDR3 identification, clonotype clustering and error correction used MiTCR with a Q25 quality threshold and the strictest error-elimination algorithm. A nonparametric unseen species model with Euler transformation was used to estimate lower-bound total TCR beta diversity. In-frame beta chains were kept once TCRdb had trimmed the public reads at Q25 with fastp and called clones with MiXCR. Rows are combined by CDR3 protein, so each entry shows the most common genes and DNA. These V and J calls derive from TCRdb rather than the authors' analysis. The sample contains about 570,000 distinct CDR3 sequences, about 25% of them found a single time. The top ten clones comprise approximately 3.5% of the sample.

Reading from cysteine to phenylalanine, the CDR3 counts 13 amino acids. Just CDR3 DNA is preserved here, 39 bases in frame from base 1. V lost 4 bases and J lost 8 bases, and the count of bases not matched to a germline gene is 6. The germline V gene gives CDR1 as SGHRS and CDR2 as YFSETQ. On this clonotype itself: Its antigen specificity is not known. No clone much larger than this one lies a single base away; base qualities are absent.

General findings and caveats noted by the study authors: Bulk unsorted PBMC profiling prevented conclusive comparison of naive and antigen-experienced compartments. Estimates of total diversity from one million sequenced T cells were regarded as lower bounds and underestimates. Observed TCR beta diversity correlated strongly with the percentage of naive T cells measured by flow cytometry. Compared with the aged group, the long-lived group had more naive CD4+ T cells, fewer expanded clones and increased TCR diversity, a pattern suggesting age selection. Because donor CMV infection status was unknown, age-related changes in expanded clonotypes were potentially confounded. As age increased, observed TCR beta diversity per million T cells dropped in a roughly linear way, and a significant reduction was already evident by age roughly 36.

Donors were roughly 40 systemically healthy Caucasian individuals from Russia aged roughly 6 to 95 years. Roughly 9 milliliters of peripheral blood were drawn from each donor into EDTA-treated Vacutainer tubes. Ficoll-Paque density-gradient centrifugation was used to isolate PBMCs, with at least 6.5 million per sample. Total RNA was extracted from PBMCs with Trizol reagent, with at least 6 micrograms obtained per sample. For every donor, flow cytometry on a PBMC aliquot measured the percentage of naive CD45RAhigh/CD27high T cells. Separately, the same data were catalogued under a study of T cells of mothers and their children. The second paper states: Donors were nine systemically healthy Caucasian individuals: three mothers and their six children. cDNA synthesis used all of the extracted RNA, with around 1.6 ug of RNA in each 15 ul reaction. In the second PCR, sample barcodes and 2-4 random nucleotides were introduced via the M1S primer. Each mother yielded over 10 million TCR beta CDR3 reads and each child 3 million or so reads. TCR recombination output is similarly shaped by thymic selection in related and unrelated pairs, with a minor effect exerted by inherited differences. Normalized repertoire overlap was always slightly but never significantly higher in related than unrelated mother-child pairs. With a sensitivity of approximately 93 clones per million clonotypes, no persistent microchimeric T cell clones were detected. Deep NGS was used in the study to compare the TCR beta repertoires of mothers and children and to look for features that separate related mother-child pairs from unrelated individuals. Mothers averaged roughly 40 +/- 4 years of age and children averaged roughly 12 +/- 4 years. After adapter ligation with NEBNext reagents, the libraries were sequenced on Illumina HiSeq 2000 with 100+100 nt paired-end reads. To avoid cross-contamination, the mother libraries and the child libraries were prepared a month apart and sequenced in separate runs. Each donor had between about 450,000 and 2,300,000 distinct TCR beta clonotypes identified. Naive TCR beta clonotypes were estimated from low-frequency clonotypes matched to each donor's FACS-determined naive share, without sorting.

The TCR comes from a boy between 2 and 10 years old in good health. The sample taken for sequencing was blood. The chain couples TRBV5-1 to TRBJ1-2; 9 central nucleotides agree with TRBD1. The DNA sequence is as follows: TGCGCCAGCAGCACCGGACAGGGGAGGGGCTACACCTTC. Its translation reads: CASSTGQGRGYTF.